This entry describes one TCR beta chain. The junction does not match germline at one end; this may be a read error. The entry originates in a study of multiple sclerosis patients with progressive multifocal leukoencephalopathy. Some clones are missing from TCRdb's copy, which holds only in-frame ones; the method was immunoSEQ multiplex PCR. The sample has 30,000 to 35,000 clones, roughly nine tenths seen once. Time point specified: time of PML onset. T3 blood samples were collected at the time of PML onset. Germline-derived CDR1 and CDR2 are SGHRS and YFSETQ. There are 13 residues in the CDR3. V is TRBV5-1 and J is TRBJ1-5; D is uncertain. Sample: PBMCs, taken from a patient treated with natalizumab. The clonotype originates from a human donor with progressive multifocal leukoencephalopathy. The CDR3 DNA is TGCGCCAGCAGCCCGGGAGCTAATCAGCCCCAGCAGTTT. Protein sequence: CASSPGANQPQQF.